This T cell receptor (beta chain) emerged from a study of cytomegalovirus exposure and HLA in healthy donors. Germline V CDR1 and CDR2: PRHDT, FYEKMQ (reference sequence). V shed 0 bases, J shed 0 bases, and the junction held 7 bases outside the gene matches. This CDR3 spans 19 amino acids. The PCR made use of 60 Vbeta and 13 Jbeta primers. The protocol was immunoSEQ multiplex PCR, while the TCRdb copy is restricted to in-frame clones and leaves out a portion. The table has 150,000 to 160,000 clones, around 70% seen once. Material: PBMCs. The chain combines TRBV13 with TRBJ2-6, with 8 bases that match TRBD2. The TCR originated in a man younger than 40 in good health and CMV-seronegative. The CDR3 nucleotides are TGTGCCAGCAGCTTAGGCGTCGGGGGGGCGGGCTCTGGGGCCAACGTCCTGACTTTC. This sequence encodes CASSLGVGGAGSGANVLTF.